Described below is a single T cell receptor beta chain sequence and its context. Unmatched junction bases numbered 3, after V lost 5 bases and J lost 6 bases. CDR3 length: 13 residues. The V gene's germline CDR1 is MNHEY and CDR2 SMNVEV (reference sequence). The data were obtained in a study of blood T cell repertoires in COVID-19. Looking at the study overall: In each case, the material was cDNA or gDNA derived from T cells, B-cell-depleted T cells, or PBMCs.

The authors' processing: Estimates of nucleated cell counts were drawn from the amplification of reference gene primers. Generated by immunoSEQ multiplex PCR, the TCRdb table keeps only in-frame clones and is missing some. For V, J and clone size, that table is used; D and trimming come from the DNA. The repertoire has around 60,000 clones, over 55% of them found once; the top ten carry roughly 4.9%. Those enrolled in Seattle joined during active infection and were followed longitudinally afterward. The J gene is TRBJ1-1, the V gene TRBV27, with TRBD1 matching over 10 bases. Sequencing was carried out using peripheral blood. The TCR originated in a woman aged 70-85 years with COVID-19, enrolled during active disease. CDR3 sequence reads: CASSTGTGAEAFF. CDR3 sequence (DNA): TGTGCCAGCAGTACCGGGACAGGGGCTGAAGCTTTCTTT.